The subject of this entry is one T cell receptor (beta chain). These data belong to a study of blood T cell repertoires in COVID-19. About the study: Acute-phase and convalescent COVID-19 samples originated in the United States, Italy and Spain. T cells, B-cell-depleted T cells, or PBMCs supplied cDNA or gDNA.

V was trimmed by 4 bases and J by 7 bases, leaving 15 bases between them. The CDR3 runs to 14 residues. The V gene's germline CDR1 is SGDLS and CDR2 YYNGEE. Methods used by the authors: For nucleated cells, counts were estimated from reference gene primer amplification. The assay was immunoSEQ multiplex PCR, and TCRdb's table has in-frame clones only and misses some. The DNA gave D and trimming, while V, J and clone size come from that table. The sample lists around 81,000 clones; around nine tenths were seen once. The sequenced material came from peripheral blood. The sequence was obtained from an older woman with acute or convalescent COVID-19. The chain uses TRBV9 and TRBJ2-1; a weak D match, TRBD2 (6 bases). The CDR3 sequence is CASSPGGDRNEQFF. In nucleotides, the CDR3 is TGTGCCAGCAGCCCCGGAGGGGACCGGAATGAGCAGTTCTTC.